Following are 11 T cell receptor beta chains from one sample sequenced in a study of early T cells in non-severe SARS-CoV-2 infection. TCRdb itself ran the 5' RACE reads through MiXCR, one entry per CDR3 protein. This sample carries 55,000 to 65,000 distinct CDR3 sequences, roughly 16% of them seen once, and the ten largest clones take about 4%. Sequences were derived from whole blood, sampled at baseline. The receptors come from an adult who was a healthcare worker with PCR-confirmed SARS-CoV-2 infection or an uninfected control (not recorded which).

The table lists this clonotype with a few counts. The chain combines TRBV15 with TRBJ2-3; tentative D call: TRBD1 (5 bases). The germline CDR1 and CDR2 sequences are LNHNV and YYDKDF (reference sequence). V lost 1 base, J lost 0 bases, and 11 bases lay in between. This CDR3 comprises 16 residues. This CDR3 is CATSRGQIPSTDTQYF. The CDR3 DNA reads TGTGCCACCAGCAGAGGACAGATTCCTAGCACAGATACGCAGTATTTT.

This clonotype has only a few counts. J is TRBJ2-1 and V is TRBV20-1, with no clear D. The germline CDR1 and CDR2 sequences are DFQATT and SNEGSKA (reference sequence). The germline V and J ends were trimmed by 1 base and 12 bases, with 7 bases remaining between them. The CDR3 runs 10 residues. CDR3 sequence (DNA): TGCAGTGCTAGAGCGGGTGGGCAGTTCTTC. Translated: CSARAGGQFF.

In its sample, this clonotype was seen a few times. This sequence joins TRBV20-1 and TRBJ2-3; possible D gene TRBD2, 5 bases. With 3 bases removed from V and 5 bases from J, the gap between germline ends came to 15 bases. This CDR3 has 14 amino acids. Germline CDR1 reads DFQATT; CDR2 reads SNEGSKA (reference sequence). The CDR3 loop reads CSASPAALGDTQYF. CDR3 DNA sequence: TGCAGTGCTAGTCCAGCGGCCTTGGGAGATACGCAGTATTTT.

This chain links TRBV12-3 or TRBV12-4 with TRBJ1-1, with 7 bases identical to TRBD1. The CDR3 is 13 residues long. The ends lost 6 bases at V and 5 bases at J; junction bases unmatched: 6. The CDR3 nucleotides are TGTGCCAGCAGCTTGACAGGGATGACTGAAGCTTTCTTT. This sequence encodes CASSLTGMTEAFF.

This clonotype was detected a few times. In DNA form, the CDR3 reads TGTGCCAGTAGTAGTTGGGGACGGGTGAACACCGGGGAGCTGTTTTTT. This encodes CASSSWGRVNTGELFF. The chain links TRBV19 to TRBJ2-2; the D gene could be TRBD1 or TRBD2 (5 bases each). The V gene's germline CDR1 is LNHDA and CDR2 SQIVND (reference sequence). V lost 4 bases, J lost 1 base, and 13 bases lay in between. The length of the CDR3 is 16 residues.

This clonotype was recorded many times. The chain employs TRBV7-2 and TRBJ1-1; the D gene is possibly TRBD1 (5 bases). This CDR3 has 15 amino acids. Germline assignment: CDR1 SGHTA and CDR2 FQGNSA. V lost 2 bases, J lost 1 base, and 11 bases lay in between. The DNA of the CDR3 is TGTGCCAGCAGCTTAAGGAGGGGCCAGAACACTGAAGCTTTCTTT. It translates to CASSLRRGQNTEAFF.

This clonotype was counted only a few times. CDR3 protein: CASSPGDSQPQHF. CDR3 nucleotides: TGTGCCAGCAGCCCTGGGGACAGCCAGCCCCAGCATTTT. The V and J genes are TRBV7-9 and TRBJ1-5; 7 bases fit TRBD1. The CDR3 has 13 amino acids. Germline loops: CDR1 SEHNR, CDR2 FQNEAQ (reference sequence). The ends lost 5 bases at V and 7 bases at J; junction bases unmatched: 5.

A few counts support this clonotype. V and J are TRBV20-1 and TRBJ2-1; D call uncertain. The length of the CDR3 is 13 residues. Germline V lookup: CDR1 DFQATT, CDR2 SNEGSKA (reference sequence). The germline V and J ends were trimmed by 4 bases and 8 bases, with 15 bases remaining between them. The CDR3 spells CSATRARTYEQFF. CDR3 in DNA: TGCAGTGCTACTCGTGCTAGGACCTATGAGCAGTTCTTC.

The chain is built from TRBV27 and TRBJ1-2; possibly TRBD1 for D (5 bases). The CDR3 totals 14 residues. Per germline, CDR1 MNHEY and CDR2 SMNVEV (reference sequence). Trimming pared 3 bases from V and 4 bases from J, leaving 12 bases between. The CDR3 is CASSFRTFGYGYTF. CDR3 nucleotides: TGTGCCAGCAGTTTCCGGACATTCGGCTATGGCTACACCTTC.

This clonotype has ten or more counts. The genes are TRBV19 and TRBJ2-1; D perhaps matches TRBD2 (6 bases). Germline loops: CDR1 LNHDA, CDR2 SQIVND (reference sequence). V was shortened by 7 bases and J by 8 bases, with 24 bases between the two germline ends. This CDR3 has 16 residues. CDR3 sequence (DNA): TGTGCCAGTACCGGAGGCGGGGCCCCAGTAACGGATGAGCAGTTCTTC. Translating gives CASTGGGAPVTDEQFF.

The CDR3 protein is CASSQYARGKETQYF. The DNA of the CDR3 is TGTGCCAGCAGCCAGTACGCCAGGGGAAAAGAGACCCAGTACTTC. The rearrangement joins TRBV3-1 to TRBJ2-5, with D tentatively TRBD1 (6 bases). The CDR3 is made up of 15 amino acids. The germline V and J ends were trimmed by 3 bases and 3 bases, with 14 bases remaining between them. CDR1 and CDR2 (germline): LGHDT, YNNKEL (reference sequence).